Following are 20 T cell receptor beta chains from one sample sequenced in a study of CD8+ T cells in alopecia areata. The treatment denotes: oral pan-JAK inhibitor, 5-10 mg twice daily. cDNA serving as the sequencing template came from extracted, reverse transcribed RNA. Sequencing used immunoSEQ multiplex PCR; TCRdb keeps in-frame clones, though not all of them. This sample has roughly 120,000 clones, with approximately 59% found just once. Sequenced material: CD8+ T cells sorted from blood, taken at week 4, from a patient treated with tofacitinib. All receptors come from a human donor with alopecia areata.

The V gene is TRBV29-1, the J gene TRBJ2-5, with D perhaps being TRBD1 or TRBD2 (5 bases each). Germline-derived CDR1 and CDR2 are SQVTM and ANQGSEA. CDR3 length: 11 amino acids. Trimming left V 4 bases short and J 10 bases short, with 13 bases between. The CDR3 protein is CSVGQPEGQYF. The CDR3 nucleotides read TGCAGCGTTGGACAGCCCGAGGGCCAGTACTTC.

This clone has just a few counts. The chain has TRBV19 and TRBJ1-4; D uncertain. V dropped 3 bases and J dropped 8 bases, with 10 bases sitting between them. The CDR3 runs 13 residues. Per germline, CDR1 LNHDA and CDR2 SQIVND (reference sequence). As DNA, the CDR3 is TGTGCCAGTAGTATGGGAGGAGGGGAAAAACTGTTTTTT. Translating gives CASSMGGGEKLFF.

The chain links TRBV7-9 to TRBJ1-5, with D uncertain. Trimming pared 5 bases from V and 5 bases from J, leaving 16 bases between. Germline V gives CDR1 SEHNR, CDR2 FQNEAQ (reference sequence). There are 15 residues in the CDR3. The CDR3 nucleotides read TGTGCCAGCAGCGCTTCAGGCTCTGGGGATCAGCCCCAGCATTTT. As protein: CASSASGSGDQPQHF.

This chain links TRBV28 with TRBJ1-2; unclear D gene. V lost 6 bases to trimming and J lost 5 bases, with 4 bases between them. CDR1 and CDR2 (germline): MDHEN, SYDVKM. The CDR3 length is 10 residues. For the CDR3, the DNA is TGTGCCAGCAGCCTATATGGCTACACCTTC. Translated, it gives CASSLYGYTF.

Points on this clone: The same CDR3 can be traced to other DNA sequences in this sample. The V call is TRBV30, the J call TRBJ2-5; maybe TRBD2 (5 bases). The CDR3 length is 12 residues. Trimming left V 0 bases short and J 5 bases short, with 7 bases between. CDR1 is GTSNPN, CDR2 SVGIG, per germline (reference sequence). The CDR3 coding sequence is TGTGCCTGGAGTGTTGGCGGGGAGACCCAGTACTTC. Its translation is CAWSVGGETQYF.

The gene calls are TRBV19 and TRBJ2-2; 8 nucleotides line up with TRBD1. With 3 bases clipped from V and 1 base from J, the junction kept 4 bases outside the gene matches. Per the germline V gene, CDR1 is LNHDA and CDR2 is SQIVND (reference sequence). The CDR3 has 16 residues. CDR3 nucleotide sequence: TGTGCCAGTAGTATCGGCGGACAGGGGAACACCGGGGAGCTGTTTTTT. Protein: CASSIGGQGNTGELFF. The full variable domain, rest sourced from reference TRBV19 and TRBJ2-2, is DGGITQSPKYLFRKEGQNVTLSCEQNLNHDAMYWYRQDPGQGLRLIYYSQIVNDFQKGDIAEGYSVSREKKESFPLTVTSAQKNPTAFYLCASSIGGQGNTGELFFGEGSRLTVL.

This clone occurred a few times. The chain carries TRBV15 and TRBJ1-4, with D tentatively TRBD1 (5 bases). This CDR3 has 15 residues. From germline, CDR1 is LNHNV and CDR2 YYDKDF (reference sequence). The ends were cut back, 1 base at V and 5 bases at J, with 11 bases in the middle. The CDR3 region is CATSRVAGQNEKLFF. CDR3 sequence (DNA): TGTGCCACCAGCAGAGTCGCAGGGCAGAATGAAAAACTGTTTTTT.

This clone was seen just once. The CDR3 sequence: CASRGTGGFQETQYF. DNA of the CDR3: TGTGCCAGCAGGGGGACAGGGGGTTTCCAAGAGACCCAGTACTTC. V is TRBV27 and J is TRBJ2-5; TRBD1 matches at 11 bases. The junction had 4 bases not matched to a gene; V was cut back by 6 bases and J by 1 base. The CDR3 is 15 residues long. The germline V gene has CDR1 MNHEY and CDR2 SMNVEV (reference sequence).

To note about this clone: Other DNA sequences within the sample encode an identical CDR3. This rearrangement joins TRBV30 to TRBJ2-5; 9 nucleotides match TRBD2. The CDR3 has 14 residues. The trim removed 4 bases at V and 2 bases at J, leaving 5 bases unmatched. Germline V gene lookup returns CDR1 GTSNPN and CDR2 SVGIG (reference sequence). This CDR3 reads CAWTQTSGQETQYF. CDR3 sequence (DNA): TGTGCCTGGACCCAGACTAGCGGACAAGAGACCCAGTACTTC.

The chain uses TRBV30 and TRBJ2-5, with TRBD2 matching 9 bases. Germline V gene data show CDR1 as GTSNPN and CDR2 as SVGIG (reference sequence). The CDR3 loop spans 14 amino acids. Trimming at V came to 1 base and at J to 5 bases, leaving 5 bases not matched to a gene. CDR3 nucleotides: TGTGCCTGGAGTGGCGGGGGGGTTCTGGAGACCCAGTACTTC. As protein: CAWSGGGVLETQYF.

The V and J genes are TRBV12-5 and TRBJ1-2, with D hard to call. There are 12 residues in the CDR3. The V and J ends lost 3 bases and 4 bases respectively, with 6 bases between them. In germline, CDR1 is LGHNT, CDR2 FRNRAP. CDR3 amino acids: CASGLEGYGYTF. The CDR3 bases are TGTGCTAGTGGTTTAGAGGGCTATGGCTACACCTTC.

The chain uses TRBV7-2 and TRBJ2-1, with TRBD1 as a possible D gene (5 bases). The germline V and J ends were trimmed by 1 base and 7 bases, with 5 bases remaining between them. The germline V gene encodes CDR1 SGHTA and CDR2 FQGNSA. CDR3 length: 12 amino acids. The CDR3 DNA follows: TGTGCCAGCAGCTTAGAGGGGAATGAGCAGTTCTTC. It specifies CASSLEGNEQFF.

This sequence joins TRBV6-5 and TRBJ2-7, with TRBD1 matching 8 bases. The CDR3 sequence is 15 residues long. Germline assignment: CDR1 MNHEY and CDR2 SVGAGI. The junction had 4 bases not matched to a gene; V was cut back by 0 bases and J by 3 bases. This CDR3 is CASSYSMDRVYEQYF. CDR3 bases: TGTGCCAGCAGTTACTCGATGGACAGGGTCTACGAGCAGTACTTC.

The chain uses TRBV29-1 and TRBJ2-3, with 7 nucleotides matching TRBD2. The CDR3 length is 17 residues. V lost 1 base, J lost 2 bases, and 12 bases stayed unmatched. Germline V gives CDR1 SQVTM, CDR2 ANQGSEA. The CDR3 loop is CSVEVIAGEGFTDTQYF. The CDR3 region has the DNA TGCAGCGTTGAAGTTATCGCGGGGGAGGGATTCACAGATACGCAGTATTTT.

This chain joins TRBV6-5 and TRBJ2-7; 11 bases agree with TRBD1. V lost 8 bases to trimming and J lost 5 bases; unmatched junction nucleotides: 11. The CDR3 is 15 amino acids. CDR1 is MNHEY, CDR2 SVGAGI, per germline. The CDR3 sequence is CASGPRTGGWDEQYF. The CDR3 DNA is TGTGCCAGCGGCCCAAGGACAGGGGGCTGGGACGAGCAGTACTTC.

This clone appeared a few times. This CDR3 reads CAWRGGTRGRGTEAFF. CDR3 in DNA: TGTGCCTGGAGGGGGGGAACGAGGGGCAGAGGAACTGAAGCTTTCTTT. This chain joins TRBV30 and TRBJ1-1; tentative D call: TRBD1 (5 bases). The CDR3 length is 16 residues. The germline V gene encodes CDR1 GTSNPN and CDR2 SVGIG (reference sequence). V was clipped by 3 bases and J by 5 bases, with 22 bases between them.

V gene TRBV7-9 combines with J gene TRBJ2-5; D possibly corresponds to TRBD2 (6 bases). Germline CDR1 SEHNR, CDR2 FQNEAQ (reference sequence). This CDR3 region has 16 residues. Trimming pared 3 bases from V and 3 bases from J, leaving 17 bases between. The CDR3 nucleotides read TGTGCCAGCAGCTTTAGTCCCCGGGACTCAGAAGAGACCCAGTACTTC. Translating gives CASSFSPRDSEETQYF.

This clone was recorded a few times. The gene calls are TRBV25-1 and TRBJ2-1, with 7 bases matching TRBD1. The CDR3 is 15 residues long. Germline trimming cut 3 bases from V and 2 bases from J; bases unmatched to any gene: 4. Germline CDR1 is MGHDK and CDR2 is SYGVNS. The CDR3 protein is CASSDNDRAYNEQFF. CDR3 coding DNA: TGTGCCAGCAGTGACAATGACAGGGCCTACAATGAGCAGTTCTTC.

The V and J genes are TRBV23-1 and TRBJ2-6; D unresolved. TRBV23-1 counts as an open reading frame of uncertain function. The length of the CDR3 is 18 residues. V shed 0 bases and J shed 0 bases, with 12 bases lying between them. CDR3 sequence (DNA): TGCGCCAGCAGTCAATCCCTGGTTGGAATCTCTGGGGCCAACGTCCTGACTTTC. Its translation: CASSQSLVGISGANVLTF.

In the case of this clone: The junction departs from the called germline gene at one end, perhaps through a read error. The chain has TRBV10-3 and TRBJ1-5, with D unresolved. The CDR3 runs to 15 residues. Germline V CDR1 and CDR2: ENHRY, SYGVKD. The CDR3 sequence is CASSESGEYQAPQHF. CDR3 in DNA: TGTGCCAGCAGTGAAAGCGGGGAATACCAAGCGCCCCAGCATTTT.